Shown below are 4 T cell receptor beta chains from a single sample sequenced in a study of T cell responses to AZD1222 COVID-19 vaccine. TCRdb keeps only in-frame clones here, not all; method: immunoSEQ multiplex PCR. The sample yields approximately 140,000 clones, about 89% seen once. The sequencing here drew on peripheral blood, taken on day 0 of AZD1222 vaccination. These receptors were collected from an adult in good health.

The chain joins TRBV11-2 to TRBJ1-2; D gene ambiguous. CDR3 length: 17 amino acids. V lost 0 bases and J 8 bases, leaving 22 bases between the germline ends. Germline-derived CDR1 and CDR2 are SGHAT and FQNNGV. CDR3 sequence: CASSLDQPPGRVTGYTF. CDR3 DNA: TGTGCCAGCAGCTTAGATCAGCCTCCGGGGAGGGTAACCGGCTACACCTTC.

This clone was observed a handful of times. The chain links TRBV2 to TRBJ1-5, with D perhaps matching TRBD1 (5 bases). Trimming removed 2 bases from V and 0 bases from J, with 11 bases in between. Germline V gene lookup returns CDR1 SNHLY and CDR2 FYNNEI. CDR3 length equals 16 residues. This CDR3 reads CASSERGYSSNQPQHF. Written as DNA, the CDR3 is TGTGCCAGCAGTGAAAGGGGTTATTCTAGCAATCAGCCCCAGCATTTT.

This chain links TRBV10-2 with TRBJ2-1, with 8 bases fitting TRBD2. Looked up from germline, CDR1 is WSHSY and CDR2 is SAAADI. This CDR3 comprises 17 residues. Trimming removed 5 bases from V and 7 bases from J; junction bases left unmatched: 16. The CDR3 coding sequence is TGCGCCAGCAGTCACCGAGTTAACGGGGGGGCCAGGAATGAGCAGTTCTTC. Protein product: CASSHRVNGGARNEQFF.

The chain couples TRBV9 to TRBJ1-1; 11 bases align to TRBD1. Losses at the gene ends were 3 bases for V and 3 bases for J; bases not matched to a gene: 10. The CDR3 is 17 amino acids. The V gene's germline CDR1 is SGDLS and CDR2 YYNGEE. The CDR3 nucleotides are TGTGCCAGCAGCGCGGGACAGGGGGGCCTTCTGGACACTGAAGCTTTCTTT. Protein: CASSAGQGGLLDTEAFF.